A single sample gave rise to the 11 T cell receptor beta chains below, sequenced in a study of control samples from healthy donors and cancer patients. Sequenced by immunoSEQ multiplex PCR; TCRdb stores in-frame clones only, minus some. The data show fewer than 20,000 clones, around four fifths seen once. The source material was PBMCs. The receptors were gathered from a woman between 65 and 79 years old with lung cancer.

The chain couples TRBV2 to TRBJ2-7; TRBD2 is a possible D gene (5 bases). The CDR3 runs 13 residues. Germline V gives CDR1 SNHLY, CDR2 FYNNEI. The V and J ends lost 7 bases and 6 bases respectively, with 16 bases between them. The CDR3 loop is CASTPREGSEQYF. DNA of the CDR3: TGTGCCAGCACCCCTAGAGAGGGAAGCGAGCAGTACTTC. The whole variable domain, filled in from reference TRBV2 and TRBJ2-7, reads EPEVTQTPSHQVTQMGQEVILRCVPISNHLYFYWYRQILGQKVEFLVSFYNNEISEKSEIFDDQFSVERPDGSNFTLKIRSTKLEDSAMYFCASTPREGSEQYFGPGTRLTVT.

The rearrangement links TRBV29-1 to TRBJ2-3, with TRBD1 as a possible D gene (6 bases). Germline assignment: CDR1 SQVTM and CDR2 ANQGSEA. The CDR3 is made up of 12 amino acids. V shed 8 bases and J shed 2 bases, with 11 bases lying between them. CDR3 coding DNA: TGCAGCACCGACAGGCACACAGATACGCAGTATTTT. It codes for CSTDRHTDTQYF.

The chain joins TRBV7-6 to TRBJ2-7, with TRBD1 matching 12 bases. Germline V gives CDR1 SGHVS, CDR2 FNYEAQ. Losses at the gene ends were 5 bases for V and 7 bases for J; bases not matched to a gene: 9. The CDR3 is 15 residues long. As DNA, the CDR3 is TGTGCCAGCAGCCATCCGGGACAGGGGGCTGAGGAGCAGTACTTC. This codes for CASSHPGQGAEEQYF.

The chain carries TRBV19 and TRBJ1-5; unclear D gene. The CDR3 has 14 amino acids. V gave up 5 bases and J gave up 11 bases, with 19 bases separating them. Germline assignment: CDR1 LNHDA and CDR2 SQIVND (reference sequence). CDR3 residues: CASSAYGPGVAQHF. The CDR3 coding sequence is TGTGCCAGTAGTGCTTACGGGCCAGGCGTAGCCCAGCATTTT.

V usage is TRBV4-3 and J usage is TRBJ2-3; tentatively, D is TRBD1 (7 bases). This CDR3 comprises 16 residues. Per germline, CDR1 LGHNA and CDR2 YSLEER. Trimming left V 1 base short and J 4 bases short, with 15 bases between. The CDR3 reads CASSQAWAGGSDTQYF. The CDR3, as DNA: TGCGCCAGCAGCCAAGCGTGGGCAGGGGGGTCAGATACGCAGTATTTT.

The V call is TRBV19, the J call TRBJ2-2; D may be TRBD2 (6 bases). CDR3 length: 12 residues. Germline CDR1 reads LNHDA; CDR2 reads SQIVND (reference sequence). Trimming stripped 9 bases from V and 6 bases from J, with 11 bases between. The CDR3: CASKTGAGELFF. Here the CDR3 DNA reads TGTGCCAGCAAAACGGGGGCCGGGGAGCTGTTTTTT.

For the CDR3, the DNA is TGTGCCAGCAGCGCCACTAGAGAACACTACAATGAGCAGTTCTTC. Its protein is CASSATREHYNEQFF. V is TRBV7-2 and J is TRBJ2-1, with a possible D match to TRBD2 (5 bases). This CDR3 region has 15 residues. Germline loops: CDR1 SGHTA, CDR2 FQGNSA. The V end was cut by 5 bases, the J end by 3 bases, with 14 bases between.

The rearrangement uses TRBV14 and TRBJ1-1, with D tentatively TRBD1 (5 bases). V dropped 4 bases and J dropped 0 bases, with 18 bases sitting between them. This CDR3 contains 17 residues. Germline assignment: CDR1 SGHDN and CDR2 FVKESK. The CDR3 protein is CASSPIGQGRMNTEAFF. The DNA for the CDR3 is TGTGCCAGCAGCCCTATAGGGCAGGGTAGAATGAACACTGAAGCTTTCTTT.

The rearrangement links TRBV6-4 to TRBJ1-5; 10 nucleotides line up with TRBD1. There are 19 residues in the CDR3. Germline CDR1 reads MRHNA; CDR2 reads SNTAGT. V was clipped by 1 base and J by 0 bases; unmatched bases: 9. CDR3 DNA sequence: TGTGCCAGCAGTGACTATGAGACAGGGGGCAACTCTAGCAATCAGCCCCAGCATTTT. This translates into CASSDYETGGNSSNQPQHF.

The V and J genes are TRBV19 and TRBJ2-7, with D unresolved. The CDR3 is made up of 13 amino acids. CDR1 and CDR2 (germline): LNHDA, SQIVND (reference sequence). V lost 4 bases, J lost 4 bases, and 11 bases lay in between. The CDR3 DNA is TGTGCCAGTAGTAGGTCTAGTGTATACGAGCAGTACTTC. Residues: CASSRSSVYEQYF.

The genes are TRBV13 and TRBJ2-3, with D unclear. This CDR3 spans 12 amino acids. The V gene lost 4 bases and the J gene lost 3 bases, with 5 bases spanning the gap. Germline values: CDR1 PRHDT, CDR2 FYEKMQ (reference sequence). CDR3 nucleotides: TGTGCCAGCAGCTCAGTGACAGATACGCAGTATTTT. As protein: CASSSVTDTQYF.